The rows below give T cell receptor beta chains drawn from one sample of a study of T cell responses to AZD1222 COVID-19 vaccine. This table comes from immunoSEQ multiplex PCR, and its TCRdb copy is limited to in-frame clones, with some not included. The table shows about 120,000 clones, with about 85% occurring only once. Sample: peripheral blood, taken on day 0 of AZD1222 vaccination. Receptors were obtained from an adult in good health. CDR3s include the opening cysteine and the closing phenylalanine or tryptophan. The order of the fields is V gene, D gene, J gene, clone size, CDR3 DNA, CDR3 protein. The D gene is left open where the match is weak. Clone size, where shown, is once, few, many, or a class for clones that have expanded.

V gene: TRBV6-5
D gene: NA
J gene: TRBJ2-4
clone size: once
CDR3 DNA: TGTGCCAGCAGGGCAGCTTTAGCCAAAAACATTCAGTACTTC
CDR3 protein: CASRAALAKNIQYF

V gene: TRBV10-3
D gene: TRBD2
J gene: TRBJ2-2
clone size: NA
CDR3 DNA: TGTGCCATCAGTCCCCTTCTCCTTGGCGCTGCAGGACTAGCTCCCGGGGAGCTGTTTTTT
CDR3 protein: CAISPLLLGAAGLAPGELFF

V gene: TRBV28
D gene: NA
J gene: TRBJ1-5
clone size: NA
CDR3 DNA: TGTGCCAGCAGTTTAAGGTGGGCAGTTATCATAGATGGCAATCAGCCCCAGCATTTT
CDR3 protein: CASSLRWAVIIDGNQPQHF

V gene: TRBV11-3
D gene: TRBD2
J gene: TRBJ2-3
clone size: NA
CDR3 DNA: TGTGCCAGCAGCTTAGACCGGACTAGCGGGGACACAGATACGCAGTATTTT
CDR3 protein: CASSLDRTSGDTDTQYF

V gene: TRBV6-5
D gene: NA
J gene: TRBJ2-2
clone size: NA
CDR3 DNA: TGTGCCAGCAGTCACGGGGGCGTTGCCGGGGAGCTGTTTTTT
CDR3 protein: CASSHGGVAGELFF

V gene: TRBV7-8
D gene: TRBD2
J gene: TRBJ2-7
clone size: NA
CDR3 DNA: TGTGCCAGCAGCTTAAGCGGGGCCGTCTCCTACGAGCAGTACTTC
CDR3 protein: CASSLSGAVSYEQYF

V gene: TRBV7-2
D gene: NA
J gene: TRBJ2-5
clone size: NA
CDR3 DNA: TGTGCCAGCAGCTTCCTTGGAGAGACCCAGTACTTC
CDR3 protein: CASSFLGETQYF

V gene: TRBV29-1
D gene: NA
J gene: TRBJ2-7
clone size: NA
CDR3 DNA: TGCAGCGTTGACGGGGTTCGGGACGAGCAGTACTTC
CDR3 protein: CSVDGVRDEQYF

V gene: TRBV4-1
D gene: TRBD2
J gene: TRBJ2-1
clone size: NA
CDR3 DNA: TGCGCCAGCAGCCAGAAGAGGCTAGCGGGGCCCACATCCTACAATGAGCAGTTCTTC
CDR3 protein: CASSQKRLAGPTSYNEQFF

V gene: TRBV5-1
D gene: NA
J gene: TRBJ2-1
clone size: NA
CDR3 DNA: TGCGCCAGCAGCTTGATCTTTGGAAGCTCCTACAATGAGCAGTTCTTC
CDR3 protein: CASSLIFGSSYNEQFF

V gene: TRBV12-5
D gene: TRBD2
J gene: TRBJ2-7
clone size: NA
CDR3 DNA: TGTGCTAGTGGTACCGGGACTAAAAACTACGAGCAGTACTTC
CDR3 protein: CASGTGTKNYEQYF

V gene: TRBV29-1
D gene: NA
J gene: TRBJ2-1
clone size: NA
CDR3 DNA: TGCAGCGTCGCTCTAGGGGGAAGCTCCTACAATGAGCAGTTCTTC
CDR3 protein: CSVALGGSSYNEQFF